One and the same sample provided the 14 T cell receptor beta chains below, sequenced in a study of blood T cell repertoires in COVID-19. Generated by immunoSEQ multiplex PCR, the TCRdb table keeps only in-frame clones and is missing some. This table holds 300,000 to 450,000 clones, 88% found once. What was sequenced was PBMCs or T cells enriched from blood (not recorded which). The receptors were sampled from a woman aged 18-30 years who had recovered from COVID-19.

The chain employs TRBV7-3 and TRBJ1-1; tentative D call: TRBD1 (5 bases). Trimming removed 5 bases at V and 8 bases at J, with 15 bases between. The germline V gene encodes CDR1 SGHTA and CDR2 FQGTGA. The CDR3 is 13 residues long. The CDR3 sequence: CASSGTGVGEAFF. In DNA, the CDR3 is TGTGCCAGCAGCGGAACGGGGGTTGGAGAAGCTTTCTTT. The variable domain in full, with the rest retrieved from reference TRBV7-3 and TRBJ1-1, is GAGVSQTPSNKVTEKGKYVELRCDPISGHTALYWYRQSLGQGPEFLIYFQGTGAADDSGLPNDRFFAVRPEGSVSTLKIQRTERGDSAVYLCASSGTGVGEAFFGQGTRLTVV.

V is TRBV28 and J is TRBJ1-4; perhaps TRBD1 as D (5 bases). Germline loops: CDR1 MDHEN, CDR2 SYDVKM. The CDR3 length is 15 residues. With 4 bases removed from V and 13 bases from J, the gap between germline ends came to 22 bases. This chain's CDR3 is CASSWGGGRNLGLFF. For the CDR3, the DNA is TGTGCCAGCAGTTGGGGGGGAGGGCGAAATCTGGGACTGTTTTTT. The full variable domain, in which reference TRBV28 and TRBJ1-4 provide the parts outside the CDR3, is DVKVTQSSRYLVKRTGEKVFLECVQDMDHENMFWYRQDPGLGLRLIYFSYDVKMKEKGDIPEGYSVSREKKERFSLILESASTNQTSMYLCASSWGGGRNLGLFFGSGTQLSVL.

The chain joins TRBV29-1 to TRBJ2-5, with 12 positions matching TRBD1. Trimming took 1 base from V and 6 from J; bases not matched to a gene: 6. CDR1 SQVTM and CDR2 ANQGSEA come from the germline V gene. CDR3 length: 15 residues. CDR3 residues: CSVEGGTGGMKTQYF. The CDR3, as DNA: TGCAGCGTTGAAGGCGGGACAGGGGGCATGAAGACCCAGTACTTC.

CDR3 bases: TGTGCCAGCAGTCTCCCTTCGCTAGCGGGGGGTAGGGAGCAGTTCTTC. It yields the protein CASSLPSLAGGREQFF. V and J are TRBV27 and TRBJ2-1, with TRBD2 matching over 11 bases. V shed 5 bases, J shed 10 bases, and the junction held 13 bases outside the gene matches. CDR3 length equals 16 residues. Germline assignment: CDR1 MNHEY and CDR2 SMNVEV (reference sequence).

The chain carries TRBV2 and TRBJ2-5; TRBD2 aligns across 9 bases. The CDR3 sequence is 14 residues long. Germline V gives CDR1 SNHLY, CDR2 FYNNEI. The trim removed 7 bases at V and 5 bases at J, leaving 8 bases unmatched. CDR3 region: CASTSGAGQETQYF. CDR3 bases: TGTGCCAGCACTAGCGGGGCGGGTCAGGAGACCCAGTACTTC.

The chain employs TRBV19 and TRBJ2-1, with D unclear. In germline, CDR1 is LNHDA, CDR2 SQIVND (reference sequence). CDR3 length: 11 residues. The ends were cut back, 1 base at V and 8 bases at J, with 3 bases in the middle. As DNA, the CDR3 is TGTGCCAGTAGTATAGTCGATGAGCAGTTCTTC. Protein: CASSIVDEQFF.

V gene TRBV30 combines with J gene TRBJ1-5, with D perhaps TRBD1 (5 bases). The CDR3 has 14 amino acids. From germline, CDR1 is GTSNPN and CDR2 SVGIG (reference sequence). Between the trimmed V and J ends, which lost 1 base and 2 bases, there was a span of 9 bases. The DNA for the CDR3 is TGTGCCTGGAGTGAGGGGTCTGGCAATCAGCCCCAGCATTTT. Protein product: CAWSEGSGNQPQHF.

This chain uses TRBV5-6 with TRBJ2-1; 12 bases line up with TRBD2. V shed 1 base, J shed 12 bases, and the junction held 14 bases outside the gene matches. Germline V gene sequence: CDR1 SGHDT, CDR2 YYEEEE. The CDR3 totals 17 residues. Here the CDR3 reads CASSLSQGGLAGPRQFF. The CDR3 bases are TGTGCCAGCAGCTTGAGTCAGGGCGGACTAGCGGGACCGAGGCAGTTCTTC.

The CDR3 spells CASSLTFRGDSPLHF. For the CDR3, the DNA is TGTGCCAGCAGCTTAACGTTCAGGGGGGATTCACCCCTCCACTTT. The V call is TRBV7-3, the J call TRBJ1-6; TRBD1 matches at 7 bases. The CDR3 extends over 15 amino acids. Germline-derived CDR1 and CDR2 are SGHTA and FQGTGA. With 0 bases clipped from V and 8 bases from J, the junction kept 4 bases outside the gene matches.

The chain couples TRBV7-2 to TRBJ1-3; TRBD1 aligns across 10 bases. This CDR3 has 17 amino acids. CDR1 is SGHTA, CDR2 FQGNSA, per germline. The trim removed 3 bases at V and 0 bases at J, leaving 5 bases unmatched. The CDR3 DNA is TGTGCCAGCAGCTTTGACAGGGGGCCCAGCTCTGGAAACACCATATATTTT. The encoded protein is CASSFDRGPSSGNTIYF.

The rearrangement links TRBV27 to TRBJ1-1; 10 nucleotides match TRBD1. Unmatched junction bases numbered 13, after V lost 3 bases and J lost 0 bases. This CDR3 contains 19 residues. Germline-derived CDR1 and CDR2 are MNHEY and SMNVEV (reference sequence). CDR3 loop: CASSFAPGTGAEMNTEAFF. CDR3 nucleotide sequence: TGTGCCAGCAGTTTCGCGCCCGGGACAGGGGCAGAGATGAACACTGAAGCTTTCTTT.

This clone occurred a few times. The chain has TRBV21-1 and TRBJ1-1. TRBV21-1 is classified as a pseudogene. This CDR3 has 16 amino acids. CDR3 sequence: CASLVEEGPVNTEAFF. The CDR3 DNA reads as TGTGCCAGCCTCGTGGAGGAGGGACCCGTGAACACTGAAGCTTTCTTT.

This rearrangement joins TRBV5-1 to TRBJ2-1; 8 positions agree with TRBD2. With 4 bases clipped from V and 2 bases from J, the junction kept 5 bases outside the gene matches. Germline loops: CDR1 SGHRS, CDR2 YFSETQ. The length of the CDR3 is 15 residues. The CDR3 sequence is CASSQGLAAYNEQFF. In DNA, the CDR3 is TGCGCCAGCAGCCAAGGACTAGCTGCCTACAATGAGCAGTTCTTC.

This chain joins TRBV29-1 and TRBJ1-1, with no clear D. The CDR3 has 13 amino acids. Per the germline V gene, CDR1 is SQVTM and CDR2 is ANQGSEA. Trimming stripped 7 bases from V and 2 bases from J, with 14 bases between. The CDR3 sequence is CSEADWPNTEAFF. Here the CDR3 DNA reads TGCAGCGAAGCAGACTGGCCAAACACTGAAGCTTTCTTT.